A single TCR beta chain is shown here with its context. Its antigen remains unknown. Then a second PCR, running roughly 7 to 11 cycles, was carried out with a sample-barcoded 5' primer and a J-beta primer mix. All cDNA molecules were each tagged by a template-switch adaptor with 12 random nucleotides. TCRdb re-derived calls from the 5' RACE reads in MiXCR, one entry per CDR3 protein. The data show approximately 810,000 distinct CDR3 sequences, under 35% seen once. The source of the sample is a study of blood T cells in healthy people across ages. Points from the study as a whole: TCR beta diversity, measured per million T cells, fell in a roughly linear way with age. Shifts in expanded clonotypes may have been confounded by donor CMV status, which was unknown.

This TCR was recovered from a woman over 75 in good health. Source material: blood.

DNA for the CDR3: TGCAGCGGAGGACAGGGTGGGAGCACCGGGGAGCTGTTTTTT. Its translation: CSGGQGGSTGELFF. This chain uses TRBV20-1 with TRBJ2-2; TRBD1 agrees at 8 bases. The CDR3 runs to 14 residues. The germline gives CDR1 DFQATT, CDR2 SNEGSKA (reference sequence).